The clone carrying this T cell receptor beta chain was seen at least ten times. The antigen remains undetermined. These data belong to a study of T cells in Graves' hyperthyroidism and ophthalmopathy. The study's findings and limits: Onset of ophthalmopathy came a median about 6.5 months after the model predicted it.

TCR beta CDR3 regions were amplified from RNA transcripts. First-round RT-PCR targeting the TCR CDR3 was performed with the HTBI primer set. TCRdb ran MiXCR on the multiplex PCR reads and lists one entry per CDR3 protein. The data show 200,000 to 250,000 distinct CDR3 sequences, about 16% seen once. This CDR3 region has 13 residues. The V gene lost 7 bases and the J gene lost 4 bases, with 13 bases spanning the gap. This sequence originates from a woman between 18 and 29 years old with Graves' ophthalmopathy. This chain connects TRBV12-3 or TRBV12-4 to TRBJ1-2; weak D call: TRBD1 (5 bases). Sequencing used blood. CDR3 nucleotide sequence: TGTGCCAGCATGAGGGACGGGACCTATGGCTACACCTTC. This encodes CASMRDGTYGYTF.